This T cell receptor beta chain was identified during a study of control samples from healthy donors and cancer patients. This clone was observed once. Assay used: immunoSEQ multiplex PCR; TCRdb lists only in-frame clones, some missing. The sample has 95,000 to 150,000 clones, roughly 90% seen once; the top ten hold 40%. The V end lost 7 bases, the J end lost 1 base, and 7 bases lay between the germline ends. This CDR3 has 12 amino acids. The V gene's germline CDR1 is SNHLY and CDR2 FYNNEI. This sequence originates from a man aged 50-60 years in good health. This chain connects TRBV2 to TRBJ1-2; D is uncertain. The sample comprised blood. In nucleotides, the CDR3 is TGTGCCAGCAACCCCCTTAACTATGGCTACACCTTC. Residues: CASNPLNYGYTF. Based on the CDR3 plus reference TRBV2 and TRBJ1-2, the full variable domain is EPEVTQTPSHQVTQMGQEVILRCVPISNHLYFYWYRQILGQKVEFLVSFYNNEISEKSEIFDDQFSVERPDGSNFTLKIRSTKLEDSAMYFCASNPLNYGYTFGSGTRLTVV.